This entry is about one T cell receptor beta chain. The antigen is not known. The data are from a study of T cell responses to AZD1222 COVID-19 vaccine. Assay used: immunoSEQ multiplex PCR; TCRdb lists only in-frame clones, some missing. The table has some 140,000 clones, about 90% seen once. Study-level findings and limits: Females outnumbered males among donors, who were mostly white British; clonal diversity was possibly underestimated. An increase in Spike-specific TCR breadth and depth was observed after two AZD1222 doses. Reportedly, close to half of spike-specific TCRs are directed against unmutated variant regions. Only after the peak T cell response were repertoires sampled.

The material sequenced was peripheral blood, taken on day 0 of AZD1222 vaccination. This TCR derives from an adult in good health.

CDR3 in DNA: TGTGCCAGCAGCACCCGGGACAGGGAGGAGGCTTTCTTT. As protein: CASSTRDREEAFF. The V and J genes are TRBV7-8 and TRBJ1-1; 9 nucleotides line up with TRBD1. CDR1 and CDR2 from the germline V gene are SGHVS and FQNEAQ. V gave up 5 bases and J gave up 11 bases; unmatched junction bases: 9. The CDR3 consists of 13 residues.